This entry concerns a single T cell receptor beta chain. Regions amplified from RNA transcripts were the TCR beta CDR3 regions. RT-PCR in the first round (using the HTBI primer set) targeted the TCR CDR3. TCRdb fed the multiplex PCR reads into MiXCR, producing one record per CDR3 protein. The sample contains 450,000 to 650,000 distinct CDR3 sequences, more than 15% of which appear only once. J was trimmed by 8 bases and V by 4 bases; bases with no gene match: 7. Germline assignment: CDR1 LNHDA and CDR2 SQIVND (reference sequence). CDR3 length: 14 residues. The record originates from a study of T cells in Graves' hyperthyroidism and ophthalmopathy.

What was sequenced was blood. V is TRBV19 and J is TRBJ2-1; 8 bases are a match to TRBD2. The origin of this receptor is a young woman with Graves' ophthalmopathy. In DNA form, the CDR3 reads TGTGCCAGTAGTACTCCGGGAGGGTCTGATGAGCAGTTCTTC. It yields the protein CASSTPGGSDEQFF.